These 21 T cell receptor beta chains were sequenced from one sample in a study of OX40 agonist ivuxolimab in advanced cancers. Repertoires were generated with immunoSEQ multiplex PCR, while TCRdb's copy carries only in-frame clones and drops some. The table has some 19,000 clones, over 55% seen once; the top ten hold roughly 22%. Sample: CD4+ or CD8+ T cells sorted from blood, taken in a trial of the OX40 agonist ivuxolimab. The receptors here all came from an adult with an advanced solid tumor such as melanoma, head and neck, liver or kidney cancer.

The chain joins TRBV29-1 to TRBJ1-2, with 8 positions matching TRBD1. J was trimmed by 4 bases and V by 6 bases; bases with no gene match: 13. The CDR3 contains 15 residues. CDR1 SQVTM and CDR2 ANQGSEA come from the germline V gene. The CDR3 protein is CSVPERTGSSYGYTF. The CDR3 DNA reads TGCAGCGTCCCCGAGCGGACAGGGAGTAGCTATGGCTACACCTTC. The full variable domain, completed using reference TRBV29-1 and TRBJ1-2, is SAVISQKPSRDICQRGTSLTIQCQVDSQVTMMFWYRQQPGQSLTLIATANQGSEATYESGFVIDKFPISRPNLTFSTLTVSNMSPEDSSIYLCSVPERTGSSYGYTFGSGTRLTVV.

The V gene is TRBV9, the J gene TRBJ2-7; tentative D call: TRBD2 (5 bases). The germline CDR1 and CDR2 sequences are SGDLS and YYNGEE. This CDR3 is 15 amino acids long. The V gene lost 2 bases and the J gene lost 3 bases, with 15 bases spanning the gap. The CDR3 DNA is TGTGCCAGCAGCGTTGACGGAGGATTTAACTACGAGCAGTACTTC. This codes for CASSVDGGFNYEQYF.

This clone was picked up one time. The rearrangement joins TRBV2 to TRBJ2-7; 8 nucleotides align to TRBD1. The CDR3 consists of 14 residues. CDR1 is SNHLY and CDR2 is FYNNEI in the germline V gene. V gave up 2 bases and J gave up 4 bases; unmatched junction bases: 4. CDR3 amino acids: CASSEWQGAYEQYF. CDR3 DNA: TGTGCCAGCAGTGAATGGCAGGGGGCATACGAGCAGTACTTC. Drawing the rest from reference TRBV2 and TRBJ2-7, the complete variable domain is EPEVTQTPSHQVTQMGQEVILRCVPISNHLYFYWYRQILGQKVEFLVSFYNNEISEKSEIFDDQFSVERPDGSNFTLKIRSTKLEDSAMYFCASSEWQGAYEQYFGPGTRLTVT.

The CDR3 reads CASSLDRGRMNTEAFF. For the CDR3, the DNA is TGTGCCAGCAGCTTGGACAGGGGACGAATGAACACTGAAGCTTTCTTT. V is TRBV7-8 and J is TRBJ1-1; 9 nucleotides align to TRBD1. The V gene end was trimmed by 3 bases and the J gene end by 0 bases; junction bases not matched to a gene: 5. The CDR3 runs to 16 residues. Germline V lookup: CDR1 SGHVS, CDR2 FQNEAQ.

This clone appeared a single time. The CDR3 loop is CASNRGQWQYF. As DNA, the CDR3 is TGTGCCAGCAATCGGGGGCAATGGCAGTACTTC. This chain joins TRBV28 and TRBJ2-7, with D perhaps matching TRBD1 or TRBD2 (6 bases each). V was shortened by 7 bases and J by 9 bases, with 13 bases between the two germline ends. Germline lookup yields CDR1 MDHEN and CDR2 SYDVKM. The CDR3 contains 11 residues. The variable domain in full, completed from reference TRBV28 and TRBJ2-7, reads DVKVTQSSRYLVKRTGEKVFLECVQDMDHENMFWYRQDPGLGLRLIYFSYDVKMKEKGDIPEGYSVSREKKERFSLILESASTNQTSMYLCASNRGQWQYFGPGTRLTVT.

V and J are TRBV7-6 and TRBJ1-1; D is uncertain. The V and J ends lost 2 bases and 4 bases respectively, with 5 bases between them. The germline V gene has CDR1 SGHVS and CDR2 FNYEAQ. This CDR3 has 12 residues. The CDR3 DNA sequence: TGTGCCAGCAGCTTACAGGTCACTGAAGCTTTCTTT. As protein: CASSLQVTEAFF. Combining the CDR3 with reference TRBV7-6 and TRBJ1-1 gives the whole variable domain GAGVSQSPRYKVTKRGQDVALRCDPISGHVSLYWYRQALGQGPEFLTYFNYEAQQDKSGLPNDRFSAERPEGSISTLTIQRTEQRDSAMYRCASSLQVTEAFFGQGTRLTVV.

This clone was observed a handful of times. The chain links TRBV4-3 to TRBJ2-1, with 7 bases fitting TRBD1. The J segment lost 9 bases and the V segment lost 3 bases, leaving 14 bases of the junction unmatched. The CDR3 sequence is 16 residues long. Germline values: CDR1 LGHNA, CDR2 YSLEER. The CDR3 spells CASSQSTGWQGGEQFF. CDR3 coding DNA: TGCGCCAGCAGCCAGTCGACAGGGTGGCAAGGTGGTGAGCAGTTCTTC.

The chain links TRBV4-3 to TRBJ2-7; possibly TRBD2 for D (6 bases). V lost 1 base and J lost 3, with 16 bases in between. Germline CDR1 LGHNA, CDR2 YSLEER. The CDR3 extends over 16 amino acids. CDR3 in DNA: TGCGCCAGCAGCCAAGGTTTGGGTATGGGACTCTACGAGCAGTACTTC. Amino acids: CASSQGLGMGLYEQYF.

The chain links TRBV11-2 to TRBJ1-1; a possible D gene is TRBD1 (5 bases). Between the trimmed V and J ends, which lost 7 bases and 1 base, there was a span of 16 bases. There are 15 residues in the CDR3. Germline CDR1 is SGHAT and CDR2 is FQNNGV. The DNA of the CDR3 is TGTGCCAGCACCTTTCTCAGGGTATCGAACACTGAAGCTTTCTTT. Protein product: CASTFLRVSNTEAFF.

V is TRBV9 and J is TRBJ2-3; D might be TRBD1 (6 bases). The ends were cut back, 0 bases at V and 0 bases at J, with 11 bases in the middle. The CDR3 covers 16 residues. CDR1 and CDR2 (germline): SGDLS, YYNGEE. In nucleotides, the CDR3 is TGTGCCAGCAGCGTAGACCAGGGGCCTAGCACAGATACGCAGTATTTT. Translating it yields CASSVDQGPSTDTQYF.

The rearrangement links TRBV28 to TRBJ1-4; the match to TRBD1 covers 10 bases. Looked up from germline, CDR1 is MDHEN and CDR2 is SYDVKM. This CDR3 has 15 residues. V lost 4 bases to trimming and J lost 9 bases; unmatched junction nucleotides: 8. The CDR3 spells CASSSLPGQGQKLFF. The DNA of the CDR3 is TGTGCCAGCAGTTCCCTACCGGGACAGGGGCAAAAACTGTTTTTT.

The chain has TRBV4-3 and TRBJ1-2; D not certain. V lost 0 bases and J lost 4, with 21 bases in between. The CDR3 extends over 18 amino acids. Germline V gene sequence: CDR1 LGHNA, CDR2 YSLEER. The CDR3 region is CASSQDRSMSGRFYGYTF. DNA of the CDR3: TGCGCCAGCAGCCAAGATCGATCAATGTCGGGCCGCTTCTATGGCTACACCTTC.

V is TRBV9 and J is TRBJ2-1; TRBD1 is a possible D gene (6 bases). V lost 1 base, J lost 2 bases, and 13 bases lay in between. CDR3 length equals 16 residues. Looked up from germline, CDR1 is SGDLS and CDR2 is YYNGEE. The CDR3, as DNA: TGTGCCAGCAGCGTACCTTCAGGGGCCACCTACAATGAGCAGTTCTTC. Translation gives CASSVPSGATYNEQFF.

This clone showed up just once. The chain couples TRBV6-6 to TRBJ2-3; 8 bases agree with TRBD2. CDR3 length equals 14 residues. Germline assignment: CDR1 MNHNY and CDR2 SVGAGI (reference sequence). With V trimmed by 4 bases and J by 1 base, 1 base remained unmatched. CDR3 coding DNA: TGTGCCAGCAGTTTGCGGGGGGGCACAGATACGCAGTATTTT. Translating gives CASSLRGGTDTQYF.

The V call is TRBV11-2, the J call TRBJ2-2; D not resolved. The CDR3 sequence is 14 residues long. Trimming cost V 5 bases and J 4 bases, with 11 bases left between them. CDR1 is SGHAT and CDR2 is FQNNGV in the germline V gene. The CDR3 here is CASSLAIATGELFF. In DNA form, the CDR3 reads TGTGCCAGCAGCCTCGCCATTGCCACCGGGGAGCTGTTTTTT.

The chain couples TRBV5-4 to TRBJ1-4; weak D call: TRBD1 (6 bases). The CDR3 is 16 amino acids. Between the trimmed V and J ends, which lost 0 bases and 7 bases, there was a span of 16 bases. Germline loops: CDR1 SGHNT, CDR2 YYREEE (reference sequence). The CDR3 loop is CASSLAGGRVGEKLFF. DNA of the CDR3: TGTGCCAGCAGCTTGGCCGGGGGCAGGGTAGGTGAAAAACTGTTTTTT.

This clone is a singleton in its sample. The rearrangement uses TRBV11-2 and TRBJ2-4; possible D gene TRBD1, 6 bases. Trimming shortened V by 5 bases and J by 8 bases, and 19 bases separated the two germline ends. This CDR3 has 15 residues. Germline CDR1 is SGHAT and CDR2 is FQNNGV. For the CDR3, the DNA is TGTGCCAGCAGCCCCATAGGGGGTGAGGGGGACATTCAGTACTTC. Protein sequence: CASSPIGGEGDIQYF.

This sequence joins TRBV7-3 and TRBJ1-1, with a tentative D call TRBD1 (6 bases). Germline CDR1 and CDR2: SGHTA and FQGTGA. This CDR3 spans 16 amino acids. Between the trimmed V and J ends, which lost 4 bases and 0 bases, there was a span of 15 bases. CDR3 loop: CASSSSATGMNTEAFF. The CDR3 nucleotides are TGTGCCAGCAGCTCGAGCGCTACAGGGATGAACACTGAAGCTTTCTTT.

This sequence joins TRBV11-1 and TRBJ2-3; the match to TRBD1 covers 9 bases. In germline, CDR1 is SGHAT, CDR2 FQDESV (reference sequence). CDR3 length: 16 residues. V shed 3 bases, J shed 3 bases, and the junction held 7 bases outside the gene matches. CDR3 sequence reads: CASSFEGQGTTDTQYF. As DNA, the CDR3 is TGTGCCAGCAGCTTCGAAGGACAGGGGACAACAGATACGCAGTATTTT.

This clone was counted a few times. V usage is TRBV7-2 and J usage is TRBJ1-3; TRBD1 matches at 7 bases. The trim removed 6 bases at V and 0 bases at J, leaving 11 bases unmatched. CDR1 and CDR2 from the germline V gene are SGHTA and FQGNSA. This CDR3 has 17 amino acids. CDR3 in amino acids: CASSSTGAPSSGNTIYF. The CDR3 coding sequence is TGTGCCAGCAGTTCTACAGGGGCCCCAAGCTCTGGAAACACCATATATTTT.

The J gene is TRBJ2-7, the V gene TRBV2; tentative D call: TRBD1 (5 bases). CDR3 length equals 17 residues. Germline lookup yields CDR1 SNHLY and CDR2 FYNNEI. V shed 0 bases and J shed 5 bases, with 20 bases lying between them. The CDR3 region is CASSEAHSGRALHEQYF. Here the CDR3 DNA reads TGTGCCAGCAGTGAAGCGCATTCAGGCAGGGCTCTCCACGAGCAGTACTTC. The variable domain in full, completed from reference TRBV2 and TRBJ2-7, reads EPEVTQTPSHQVTQMGQEVILRCVPISNHLYFYWYRQILGQKVEFLVSFYNNEISEKSEIFDDQFSVERPDGSNFTLKIRSTKLEDSAMYFCASSEAHSGRALHEQYFGPGTRLTVT.